A single sample gave rise to the 14 T cell receptor beta chains below, sequenced in a study of blood T cells in healthy people across ages. A second about 6 to 11 cycle PCR used barcoded and J-beta primers. TCRdb fed the 5' RACE reads into MiXCR, producing one record per CDR3 protein. The data show around 2 million distinct CDR3 sequences, 39% seen once. Material: blood. The source of these receptors is a human donor in good health.

This sequence joins TRBV6-2 or TRBV6-3 and TRBJ1-2; 9 positions agree with TRBD1. V trimming: 4 bases; J trimming: 6 bases; junction bases outside the gene matches: 24. The CDR3 runs 20 residues. CDR1 is MNHEY and CDR2 is SVGEGT in the germline V gene. As DNA, the CDR3 is TGTGCCAGCAGTTTCGCAGAAACCAAATTTTCGACAGGGGGTCGTCATGGCTACACCTTC. Residues: CASSFAETKFSTGGRHGYTF.

This clonotype has only a few counts. The chain combines TRBV7-3 with TRBJ2-6; 8 positions match TRBD1. V was clipped by 4 bases and J by 4 bases; unmatched bases: 9. CDR3 size: 17 residues. Germline V gene sequence: CDR1 SGHTA, CDR2 FQGTGA. The chain's CDR3 is CASSSRQGPKGANVLTF. CDR3 in DNA: TGTGCCAGCAGCTCAAGACAGGGGCCAAAGGGGGCCAACGTCCTGACTTTC.

This clonotype was observed a few times. The gene calls are TRBV2 and TRBJ1-2; D is undetermined. Germline CDR1 SNHLY, CDR2 FYNNEI. V was shortened by 4 bases and J by 3 bases, with 6 bases between the two germline ends. This CDR3 contains 12 residues. CDR3 nucleotides: TGTGCCAGCAGTGGGTTGGACTATGGCTACACCTTC. Translated: CASSGLDYGYTF.

This clonotype came up a few times. V usage is TRBV4-3 and J usage is TRBJ2-3, with D perhaps TRBD1 or TRBD2 (6 bases each). Trimming took off 4 bases at V and 1 base at J, with 12 bases between the two ends. The V gene's germline CDR1 is LGHNA and CDR2 YSLEER. The CDR3 covers 15 residues. CDR3 sequence reads: CASSLQEGGTDTQYF. The CDR3 nucleotides read TGCGCCAGCAGCCTCCAGGAGGGGGGCACAGATACGCAGTATTTT.

V is TRBV6-6 and J is TRBJ1-2; a weak D match, TRBD1 (5 bases). The CDR3 loop spans 13 amino acids. Deletions cut 9 bases from V and 7 bases from J, with 18 bases between. Germline lookup yields CDR1 MNHNY and CDR2 SVGAGI (reference sequence). CDR3 sequence reads: CASLQATYSGYTF. CDR3 nucleotides: TGTGCCAGTTTACAGGCGACCTATTCTGGCTACACCTTC.

The table lists this clonotype with a count of one. V is TRBV28 and J is TRBJ1-1, with D unresolved. V was trimmed by 6 bases and J by 3 bases, leaving 14 bases between them. The CDR3 has 14 amino acids. Germline CDR1 reads MDHEN; CDR2 reads SYDVKM. CDR3 in amino acids: CASRLGKVDTEAFF. DNA of the CDR3: TGTGCCAGCAGATTAGGGAAGGTTGACACTGAAGCTTTCTTT.

This clonotype was seen a few times. This rearrangement joins TRBV12-3 or TRBV12-4 to TRBJ2-5; no clear D. The CDR3 extends over 14 amino acids. Deletions cut 5 bases from V and 2 bases from J, with 12 bases between. The CDR3 loop reads CASSPLPEQETQYF. The CDR3 coding sequence is TGTGCCAGCAGTCCCCTCCCGGAGCAAGAGACCCAGTACTTC.

This clonotype was observed a few times. The rearrangement links TRBV12-3 or TRBV12-4 to TRBJ2-3, with D possibly being TRBD1 (5 bases). The V end lost 3 bases, the J end lost 5 bases, and 18 bases lay between the germline ends. The CDR3 runs to 16 residues. CDR3 nucleotide sequence: TGTGCCAGCAGTTTTAGTACAGGAAGATTCCAAGATACGCAGTATTTT. Translated: CASSFSTGRFQDTQYF.

In its sample, this clonotype was seen a few times. The chain combines TRBV4-1 with TRBJ1-1; D might be TRBD1 (5 bases). V lost 0 bases, J lost 4 bases, and 15 bases lay in between. The germline V gene encodes CDR1 MGHRA and CDR2 YSYEKL. CDR3 length equals 16 residues. CDR3 in amino acids: CASSQDPGRSSTEAFF. The CDR3, as DNA: TGCGCCAGCAGCCAAGATCCAGGGCGGTCGAGCACTGAAGCTTTCTTT.

The chain links TRBV2 to TRBJ2-1; 7 bases fit TRBD2. Germline V CDR1 and CDR2: SNHLY, FYNNEI. The CDR3 covers 17 residues. V lost 0 bases to trimming and J lost 0 bases; unmatched junction nucleotides: 5. The CDR3 DNA follows: TGTGCCAGCAGTGAAGCCATTGGGGGGGGCTCCTACAATGAGCAGTTCTTC. Translating it yields CASSEAIGGGSYNEQFF. Combining the CDR3 with reference TRBV2 and TRBJ2-1 gives the whole variable domain EPEVTQTPSHQVTQMGQEVILRCVPISNHLYFYWYRQILGQKVEFLVSFYNNEISEKSEIFDDQFSVERPDGSNFTLKIRSTKLEDSAMYFCASSEAIGGGSYNEQFFGPGTRLTVL.

CDR3 in DNA: TGTGCCAGCATTGGAGCAGATGTGCAGTATTTT. Its protein product is CASIGADVQYF. V and J are TRBV12-3 or TRBV12-4 and TRBJ2-3; no definite D call. With 7 bases removed from V and 11 bases from J, the gap between germline ends came to 13 bases. The CDR3 runs 11 residues.

This chain joins TRBV28 and TRBJ2-7; D is uncertain. The germline V and J ends were trimmed by 4 bases and 2 bases, with 12 bases remaining between them. The CDR3 totals 14 residues. CDR1 MDHEN and CDR2 SYDVKM come from the germline V gene. CDR3 nucleotide sequence: TGTGCCAGCAGTTGGAGAGACAAAGCCTACGAGCAGTACTTC. Its translation is CASSWRDKAYEQYF. Variable domain in full (rest from reference TRBV28 and TRBJ2-7): DVKVTQSSRYLVKRTGEKVFLECVQDMDHENMFWYRQDPGLGLRLIYFSYDVKMKEKGDIPEGYSVSREKKERFSLILESASTNQTSMYLCASSWRDKAYEQYFGPGTRLTVT.

As regards this clonotype: Relative to the germline gene, one junction end is altered; a read error may explain this. The chain links TRBV10-3 to TRBJ2-5; TRBD2 is a possible D gene (6 bases). The DNA end lines up better with TRBJ2-7; the J call may be wrong. The germline V gene has CDR1 ENHRY and CDR2 SYGVKD. This CDR3 is 16 amino acids long. CDR3 DNA sequence: TGTGCCATCAGTGAGTCGAGGGCAGGGACTTCCTTCGAGCAGTACTTC. It is translated as CAISESRAGTSFEQYF.

There are a few counts of this clonotype. This chain uses TRBV12-3 or TRBV12-4 with TRBJ2-3; 8 bases line up with TRBD1. Trimming took 5 bases from V and 4 from J; bases not matched to a gene: 8. This CDR3 spans 15 amino acids. The CDR3 loop is CASSQWTGISDTQYF. DNA for the CDR3: TGTGCCAGCAGTCAGTGGACAGGGATTTCAGATACGCAGTATTTT.